What follows is one T cell receptor (beta chain) and its context. Its specific antigen is unknown. Within one base of it there is no much larger clone, and no base qualities were kept. This entry comes from a study of CD8 T cells in Susac syndrome (dated by TCRdb to about 2019). With respect to the entire study: Of the Susac syndrome patients who were sequenced, six had clinically active disease and roughly eight were in clinical remission. The study used repertoire sequencing to test whether antigen drove CD8+ T cell activation and differentiation in Susac syndrome. At the time of blood withdrawal, Susac syndrome patients were either therapy-naive, taking corticosteroids (with some also receiving IVIg), or on IVIg alone. CD8+ T cell repertoire clonality was compared between around eleven healthy donors, approximately 14 Susac syndrome patients and 15 multiple sclerosis patients. What the study reported, not specific to this receptor: The number of individuals in the TCR sequencing and HLA analysis was recognized as being relatively small. Clonal expansion was seen in Susac syndrome CD8+ repertoires, peaking in CD8+ TEMRA cells and being greater in clinically active patients than in remitting ones. More than 15 Susac-specific public clones were identified in the total CD8+ repertoire, and five or six Susac-specific public clones were identified in the CD8+ TEMRA repertoire.

The CDR3 contains 15 residues, cysteine and phenylalanine counted. The kept DNA is CDR3 alone, 45 bases in frame from the first base. The germline V gene gives CDR1 as MGHRA and CDR2 as YSYEKL. V and J are trimmed by 6 bases and 0 bases, and the gene matches miss 7 bases of the junction. RNA was extracted using the RNeasy kit, and 0.5 to 1 microgram was reverse transcribed with random hexamers. The immunoSEQ multiplex PCR assay, which covers 54 Vbeta and 13 Jbeta segments, was used to amplify TCR beta CDR3 regions. PCR amplification bias was corrected using a synthetic template baseline for primer optimization and computational correction. The study's own analysis went as follows. Only productive sequences were kept, with reads annotated to V, D and J genes according to IMGT and analyzed in immunoSEQ Analyzer. To calculate clonality, Shannon entropy was normalized by log2 of the number of productive unique sequences and then subtracted from one. Public and private clones were assessed among the 100 most prevalent clones of each patient and control. Clones were defined as Susac-specific when absent from the healthy and MS cohorts, from about a thousand published viral clones and from other ImmuneACCESS disease sequences. Using fastp trimming at Q25 and MiXCR clonotype assembly, TCRdb reanalyzed the public sequencing data and kept in-frame beta chains. A single entry per CDR3 protein holds the most common genes and DNA from its merged rows. TCRdb's processing, not the authors' own work, is the source of the V and J calls. The sample records approximately 190,000 distinct CDR3 sequences, 95% of which are singletons. About 0.15% of the sample rests with the top ten.

High-throughput TCR beta sequencing profiled peripheral blood CD8+ and CD4+ T cells from healthy donors, Susac syndrome patients and multiple sclerosis patients. Susac syndrome patients met recently defined diagnostic criteria for definite or probable disease. Bulk CD8+ and CD4+ T cells were purified by magnetic negative isolation, while CD8+ TEMRA cells were enriched using FACS. Blood was drawn into EDTA tubes, processed within 24 hours, and PBMCs were isolated by density gradient centrifugation. PBMCs destined for TCR sequencing were cryopreserved in liquid nitrogen and later thawed in a 37 °C water bath. Purity of sorted or isolated CD4+, CD8+ and CD8+ TEMRA cells was at least 90%.

The origin of this receptor is a human donor with Susac syndrome. The specimen sequenced was CD8+ T cells from PBMCs. The V gene is TRBV4-1 and the J gene is TRBJ2-7, and TRBD1 aligns with 8 junction nucleotides. The CDR3: CASRHDRGTSYEQYF. The nucleotide sequence reads as follows: TGCGCCAGCAGACACGACAGGGGTACCTCCTACGAGCAGTACTTC.